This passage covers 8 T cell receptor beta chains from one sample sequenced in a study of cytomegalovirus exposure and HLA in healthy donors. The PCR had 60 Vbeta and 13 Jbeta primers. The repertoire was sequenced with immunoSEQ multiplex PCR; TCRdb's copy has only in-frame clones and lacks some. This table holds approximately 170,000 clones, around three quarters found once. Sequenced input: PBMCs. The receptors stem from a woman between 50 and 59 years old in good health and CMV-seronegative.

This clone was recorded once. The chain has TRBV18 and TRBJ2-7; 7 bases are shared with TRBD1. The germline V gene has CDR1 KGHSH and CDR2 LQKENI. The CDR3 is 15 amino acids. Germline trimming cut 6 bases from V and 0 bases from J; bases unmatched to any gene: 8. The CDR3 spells CASSSPQGVSYEQYF. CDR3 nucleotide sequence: TGTGCCAGCTCCTCTCCGCAGGGGGTCTCCTACGAGCAGTACTTC.

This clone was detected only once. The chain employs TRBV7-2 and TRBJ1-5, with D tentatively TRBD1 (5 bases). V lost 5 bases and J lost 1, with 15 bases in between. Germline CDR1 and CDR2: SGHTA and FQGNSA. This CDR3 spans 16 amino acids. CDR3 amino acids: CASSPRAGMSNQPQHF. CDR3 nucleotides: TGTGCCAGCAGCCCAAGGGCAGGGATGAGCAATCAGCCCCAGCATTTT. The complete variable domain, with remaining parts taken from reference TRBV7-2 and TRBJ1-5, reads GAGVSQSPSNKVTEKGKDVELRCDPISGHTALYWYRQSLGQGLEFLIYFQGNSAPDKSGLPSDRFSAERTGGSVSTLTIQRTQQEDSAVYLCASSPRAGMSNQPQHFGDGTRLSIL.

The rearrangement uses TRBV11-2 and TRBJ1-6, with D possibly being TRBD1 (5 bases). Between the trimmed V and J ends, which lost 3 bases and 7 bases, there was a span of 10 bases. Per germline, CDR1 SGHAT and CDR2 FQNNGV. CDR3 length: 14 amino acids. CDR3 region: CASSFGSGNSPLHF. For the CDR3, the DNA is TGTGCCAGCAGCTTTGGGTCAGGGAATTCACCCCTCCACTTT.

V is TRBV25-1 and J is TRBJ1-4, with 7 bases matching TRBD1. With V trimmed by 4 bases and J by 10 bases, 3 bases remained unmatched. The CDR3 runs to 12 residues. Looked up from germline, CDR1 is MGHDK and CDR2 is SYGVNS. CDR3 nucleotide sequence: TGTGCCAGCAGTGGGGGACAGCGAAAACTGTTTTTT. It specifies CASSGGQRKLFF.

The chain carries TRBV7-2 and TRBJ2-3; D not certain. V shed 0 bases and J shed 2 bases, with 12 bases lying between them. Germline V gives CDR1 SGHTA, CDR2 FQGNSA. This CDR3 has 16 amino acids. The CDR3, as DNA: TGTGCCAGCAGCTTAGCCACAGCACGTACCACAGATACGCAGTATTTT. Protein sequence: CASSLATARTTDTQYF.

CDR3 nucleotide sequence: TGTGCCAGTAGTATAGTTGGGGGCAACACTGAAGCTTTCTTT. It encodes CASSIVGGNTEAFF. This chain links TRBV19 with TRBJ1-1; D possibly corresponds to TRBD1 (6 bases). The germline CDR1 and CDR2 sequences are LNHDA and SQIVND (reference sequence). The CDR3 runs to 14 residues. Trimming removed 1 base from V and 2 bases from J, with 8 bases in between.

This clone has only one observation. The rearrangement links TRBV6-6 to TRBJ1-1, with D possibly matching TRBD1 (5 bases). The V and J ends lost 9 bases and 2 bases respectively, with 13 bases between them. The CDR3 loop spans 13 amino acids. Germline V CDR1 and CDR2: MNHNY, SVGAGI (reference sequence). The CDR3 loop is CASLDRINTEAFF. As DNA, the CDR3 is TGTGCCAGTCTAGACAGAATAAACACTGAAGCTTTCTTT.

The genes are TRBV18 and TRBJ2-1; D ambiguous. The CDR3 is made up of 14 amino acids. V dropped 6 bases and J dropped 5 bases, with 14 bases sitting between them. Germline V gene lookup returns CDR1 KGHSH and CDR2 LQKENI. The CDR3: CASSTSQINNEQFF. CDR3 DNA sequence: TGTGCCAGCTCGACGTCACAGATAAACAATGAGCAGTTCTTC. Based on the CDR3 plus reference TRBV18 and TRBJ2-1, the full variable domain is NAGVMQNPRHLVRRRGQEARLRCSPMKGHSHVYWYRQLPEEGLKFMVYLQKENIIDESGMPKERFSAEFPKEGPSILRIQQVVRGDSAAYFCASSTSQINNEQFFGPGTRLTVL.